Each of the 25 T cell receptor beta chains below was sequenced from the same sample in a study of radiation and T cells in renal cell carcinoma. Here immunoSEQ multiplex PCR was the method, and the copy in TCRdb shows in-frame clones only, minus some. The sample shows about 150,000 clones, 87% of them seen only once. Time point: blood 2 weeks post-SBRT. Treatment: 15 Gy SBRT to primary tumor, nephrectomy 4 weeks later. This specimen consisted of blood, obtained from a patient whose treatment included radiotherapy and nephrectomy. The receptors here all came from a woman in her 50s with renal cell carcinoma.

The CDR3 loop reads CASRPGTGTYNEQFF. The DNA of the CDR3 is TGCGCCAGCAGACCCGGGACAGGGACCTACAATGAGCAGTTCTTC. This chain connects TRBV5-1 to TRBJ2-1, with TRBD1 matching 9 bases. Germline V gene sequence: CDR1 SGHRS, CDR2 YFSETQ. V shed 5 bases and J 2 bases; nucleotides not matched to a gene: 5. The length of the CDR3 is 15 residues. Using reference TRBV5-1 and TRBJ2-1 for the parts outside the CDR3, the full variable domain is KAGVTQTPRYLIKTRGQQVTLSCSPISGHRSVSWYQQTPGQGLQFLFEYFSETQRNKGNFPGRFSGRQFSNSRSEMNVSTLELGDSALYLCASRPGTGTYNEQFFGPGTRLTVL.

The chain carries TRBV19 and TRBJ1-6; 7 bases line up with TRBD1. CDR1 and CDR2 (germline): LNHDA, SQIVND (reference sequence). Trimming cost V 1 base and J 7 bases; bases outside gene matches: 4. There are 15 residues in the CDR3. CDR3 nucleotide sequence: TGTGCCAGTAGTATAGGGCAGGGGGTGAATTCACCCCTCCACTTT. It yields the protein CASSIGQGVNSPLHF.

This clone was picked up one time. This rearrangement joins TRBV19 to TRBJ1-5; 7 bases map to TRBD1. V lost 5 bases and J lost 1; bases outside the gene matches: 8. The CDR3 spans 16 residues. Germline CDR1 is LNHDA and CDR2 is SQIVND (reference sequence). Written as DNA, the CDR3 is TGTGCCAGTAGTCGCAGGGACAGAATAAGCAATCAGCCCCAGCATTTT. Residues: CASSRRDRISNQPQHF.

This clone was observed once. The chain links TRBV4-2 to TRBJ1-1, with D possibly being TRBD1 (6 bases). V was cut by 0 bases and J by 5 bases, with 16 bases left in between. Germline loops: CDR1 LGHNA, CDR2 YNFKEQ. The CDR3 is 16 residues long. CDR3 bases: TGTGCCAGCAGCCAAGATCCCCAGGGGAAAGCAACTGAAGCTTTCTTT. It translates to CASSQDPQGKATEAFF.

This chain connects TRBV19 to TRBJ1-1; TRBD1 might be the D (5 bases). V was pared by 7 bases and J by 6 bases, with 18 bases between. The CDR3 totals 14 residues. Germline assignment: CDR1 LNHDA and CDR2 SQIVND (reference sequence). CDR3 region: CASKPDIRTAEAFF. The CDR3 DNA follows: TGTGCCAGTAAACCGGACATACGAACGGCTGAAGCTTTCTTT.

The V and J genes are TRBV4-3 and TRBJ2-1; a weak D match, TRBD2 (6 bases). Germline CDR1 and CDR2: LGHNA and YSLEER. Trimming stripped 4 bases from V and 2 bases from J, with 9 bases between. This CDR3 has 14 residues. Here the CDR3 DNA reads TGCGCCAGCAGCCCCTCTAGCGCCTACAATGAGCAGTTCTTC. It is translated as CASSPSSAYNEQFF.

Written as DNA, the CDR3 is TGTGCCAGCAGCTTAGGGGTGGACAATCAGCCCCAGCATTTT. Translation: CASSLGVDNQPQHF. The gene calls are TRBV7-9 and TRBJ1-5; D remains ambiguous. In germline, CDR1 is SEHNR, CDR2 FQNEAQ (reference sequence). The V gene lost 1 base and the J gene lost 3 bases, with 7 bases spanning the gap. The CDR3 contains 14 residues.

This rearrangement joins TRBV7-2 to TRBJ1-6, with TRBD1 as a possible D gene (6 bases). Germline V lookup: CDR1 SGHTA, CDR2 FQGNSA. V shed 1 base and J shed 10 bases, with 11 bases lying between them. The CDR3 extends over 14 amino acids. CDR3 region: CASSLDRAGSPLHF. CDR3 bases: TGTGCCAGCAGCTTAGACAGGGCTGGGTCACCCCTCCACTTT.

The chain employs TRBV9 and TRBJ1-1; unclear D gene. The germline V and J ends were trimmed by 3 bases and 4 bases, with 10 bases remaining between them. This CDR3 contains 13 residues. The germline gives CDR1 SGDLS, CDR2 YYNGEE. CDR3 nucleotides: TGTGCCAGCAGCGCCCCCCCCCTCACTGAAGCTTTCTTT. Translating gives CASSAPPLTEAFF.

The chain joins TRBV10-1 to TRBJ1-1, with D maybe TRBD1 (5 bases). From germline, CDR1 is WNHNN and CDR2 SYGVQD (reference sequence). This CDR3 contains 16 residues. V was cut by 2 bases and J by 0 bases, with 13 bases left in between. This chain's CDR3 is CASSEPRQTMNTEAFF. DNA for the CDR3: TGCGCCAGCAGTGAGCCAAGACAGACCATGAACACTGAAGCTTTCTTT.

A single count supports this clone. J is TRBJ2-5 and V is TRBV7-2; 7 nucleotides line up with TRBD1. V shed 1 base and J 3 bases; nucleotides not matched to a gene: 2. Germline V gives CDR1 SGHTA, CDR2 FQGNSA. CDR3 length: 14 residues. CDR3 amino acids: CASSLGDRKETQYF. The CDR3 DNA reads as TGTGCCAGCAGCTTAGGGGACAGAAAAGAGACCCAGTACTTC.

DNA for the CDR3: TGCGCCAGCAGCTTCAGGTGGGAAAACACCGGGGAGCTGTTTTTT. Translated: CASSFRWENTGELFF. This chain connects TRBV5-1 to TRBJ2-2; unclear D gene. V was shortened by 2 bases and J by 2 bases, with 10 bases between the two germline ends. In germline, CDR1 is SGHRS, CDR2 YFSETQ. This CDR3 has 15 amino acids.

V usage is TRBV5-1 and J usage is TRBJ2-2; 7 positions agree with TRBD2. Per germline, CDR1 SGHRS and CDR2 YFSETQ. The CDR3 runs to 15 residues. V was clipped by 2 bases and J by 1 base; unmatched bases: 2. The CDR3 bases are TGCGCCAGCAGCTTAGCGGGGCGGAACACCGGGGAGCTGTTTTTT. Protein: CASSLAGRNTGELFF.

The chain joins TRBV7-8 to TRBJ2-7; no reliable D call. With 6 bases removed from V and 2 bases from J, the gap between germline ends came to 14 bases. This CDR3 region has 14 residues. CDR1 SGHVS and CDR2 FQNEAQ come from the germline V gene. CDR3 residues: CASRRFADPYEQYF. DNA for the CDR3: TGTGCCAGCAGACGTTTTGCGGACCCCTACGAGCAGTACTTC. The variable domain in full, completed from reference TRBV7-8 and TRBJ2-7, reads GAGVSQSPRYKVAKRGQDVALRCDPISGHVSLFWYQQALGQGPEFLTYFQNEAQLDKSGLPSDRFFAERPEGSVSTLKIQRTQQEDSAVYLCASRRFADPYEQYFGPGTRLTVT.

The rearrangement links TRBV29-1 to TRBJ1-4, with TRBD1 matching 8 bases. The CDR3 totals 13 residues. The germline CDR1 and CDR2 sequences are SQVTM and ANQGSEA. J lost 8 bases, V lost 6 bases, and 8 bases had no gene match. The CDR3 sequence: CSVRTGLWEKLFF. The DNA for the CDR3 is TGCAGCGTGCGGACAGGGCTGTGGGAAAAACTGTTTTTT.

J is TRBJ2-5 and V is TRBV9; perhaps TRBD1 as D (6 bases). Trimming pared 4 bases from V and 5 bases from J, leaving 15 bases between. This CDR3 region has 14 residues. Germline V lookup: CDR1 SGDLS, CDR2 YYNGEE. CDR3 amino acids: CASSFRDNDETQYF. The DNA for the CDR3 is TGTGCCAGCAGCTTCCGGGACAACGATGAGACCCAGTACTTC.

CDR3 amino acids: CASSERRFANTEAFF. CDR3 bases: TGCGCCAGCAGTGAGCGGCGGTTCGCGAACACTGAAGCTTTCTTT. The rearrangement joins TRBV10-2 to TRBJ1-1; D not certain. The CDR3 sequence is 15 residues long. Germline CDR1 and CDR2: WSHSY and SAAADI. Deletions cut 2 bases from V and 1 base from J, with 11 bases between.

The chain employs TRBV11-1 and TRBJ2-2; D is ambiguous. Germline V gene data show CDR1 as SGHAT and CDR2 as FQDESV (reference sequence). The CDR3 covers 14 residues. Trimming cost V 1 base and J 6 bases, with 9 bases left between them. The CDR3 nucleotides read TGTGCCAGCAGCTTAGAGATACTCCCCGGGGAGCTGTTTTTT. Translated, it gives CASSLEILPGELFF. The whole variable domain, filled in from reference TRBV11-1 and TRBJ2-2, reads EAEVAQSPRYKITEKSQAVAFWCDPISGHATLYWYRQILGQGPELLVQFQDESVVDDSQLPKDRFSAERLKGVDSTLKIQPAELGDSAMYLCASSLEILPGELFFGEGSRLTVL.

This clone is a singleton in its sample. This sequence joins TRBV5-1 and TRBJ1-5; 7 bases match TRBD1. The V and J ends lost 0 bases and 4 bases, in that order; junction bases with no gene match: 4. The germline CDR1 and CDR2 sequences are SGHRS and YFSETQ. The CDR3 consists of 15 residues. The CDR3 sequence: CASSLAGTDNQPQHF. The CDR3 DNA is TGCGCCAGCAGCTTGGCCGGGACAGATAATCAGCCCCAGCATTTT.

The CDR3 DNA follows: TGTGCCAGCAGTGAAGCGCAGATGGGCCTCCAGCCCCAGCATTTT. It translates to CASSEAQMGLQPQHF. The chain carries TRBV2 and TRBJ1-5; no clear D. Germline CDR1 and CDR2: SNHLY and FYNNEI. The CDR3 is 15 residues long. V was clipped by 0 bases and J by 7 bases, with 13 bases between them.

This clone was observed a few times. This sequence joins TRBV6-5 and TRBJ2-3; 10 positions match TRBD1. Germline V lookup: CDR1 MNHEY, CDR2 SVGAGI. This CDR3 region has 15 residues. The trim removed 2 bases at V and 4 bases at J, leaving 3 bases unmatched. This CDR3 reads CASSYPGTGADTQYF. For the CDR3, the DNA is TGTGCCAGCAGTTACCCCGGGACAGGGGCAGATACGCAGTATTTT.

Worth noting for this clone: The junction does not match germline at one end; this may be a read error. Other DNA sequences in the sample encode the same CDR3. This sequence joins TRBV5-1 and TRBJ1-2; D possibly corresponds to TRBD1 (5 bases). This CDR3 comprises 14 residues. Germline-derived CDR1 and CDR2 are SGHRS and YFSETQ. CDR3 residues: CASSGGGLRYGYTF. The CDR3 nucleotides read TGCGCCAGCAGTGGGGGAGGGCTGAGGTATGGCTACACTTTC.

This rearrangement joins TRBV18 to TRBJ1-5, with TRBD1 matching 11 bases. Trimming took 4 bases from V and 0 from J; bases not matched to a gene: 8. The germline V gene has CDR1 KGHSH and CDR2 LQKENI. The CDR3 is 18 amino acids. CDR3 sequence reads: CASSLIGQGASSNQPQHF. CDR3 coding DNA: TGTGCCAGCTCACTGATTGGACAGGGGGCCTCTAGCAATCAGCCCCAGCATTTT.

V is TRBV28 and J is TRBJ2-7; D is undetermined. The germline gives CDR1 MDHEN, CDR2 SYDVKM. The CDR3 totals 11 residues. The V and J ends lost 6 bases and 4 bases respectively, with 7 bases between them. CDR3 residues: CASSWSYEQYF. In DNA, the CDR3 is TGTGCCAGCAGCTGGTCGTACGAGCAGTACTTC.

This clone was detected only a few times. The genes are TRBV14 and TRBJ1-1; perhaps TRBD1 as D (5 bases). Germline V gives CDR1 SGHDN, CDR2 FVKESK. V lost 1 base, J lost 2 bases, and 14 bases lay in between. The CDR3 totals 16 residues. The CDR3 protein is CASSQGGRGRNTEAFF. CDR3 sequence (DNA): TGTGCCAGCAGCCAAGGGGGACGGGGTCGAAACACTGAAGCTTTCTTT.